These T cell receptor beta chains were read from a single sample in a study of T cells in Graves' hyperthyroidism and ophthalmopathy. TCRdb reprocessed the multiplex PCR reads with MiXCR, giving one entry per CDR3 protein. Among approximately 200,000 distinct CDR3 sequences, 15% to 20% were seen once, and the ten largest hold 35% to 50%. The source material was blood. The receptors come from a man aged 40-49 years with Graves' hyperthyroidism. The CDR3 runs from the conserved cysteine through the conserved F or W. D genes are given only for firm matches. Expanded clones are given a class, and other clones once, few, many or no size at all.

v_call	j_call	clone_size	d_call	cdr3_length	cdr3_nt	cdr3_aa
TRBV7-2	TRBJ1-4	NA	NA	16	TGTGCCAGCAGCCTAGGGCTGGGCAGTACAAATGAAAAACTGTTTTTT	CASSLGLGSTNEKLFF
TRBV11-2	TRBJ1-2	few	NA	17	TGTGCCAGCAGCTTAGTGGCGGAGAAGACCCTCGGCTATGGCTACACCTTC	CASSLVAEKTLGYGYTF
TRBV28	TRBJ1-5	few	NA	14	TGTGCCAGCAGTAAAAGACGGGGAAATCAGCCCCAGCATTTT	CASSKRRGNQPQHF
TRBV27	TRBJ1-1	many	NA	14	TGTGCCAGCACTTCACAGGGTATAGGCACTGAAGCTTTCTTT	CASTSQGIGTEAFF
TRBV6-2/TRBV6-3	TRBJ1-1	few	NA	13	TGTGCCAGCAGTTACTCCCCCAGCACTGAAGCTTTCTTT	CASSYSPSTEAFF
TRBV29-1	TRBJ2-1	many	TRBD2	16	TGCAGCGTCAAGGGCGGAGCGGGGGGACGTTTATATGAGCAGTTCTTC	CSVKGGAGGRLYEQFF
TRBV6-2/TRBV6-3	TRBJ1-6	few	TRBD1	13	TGTGCCAGCAGGCGACAGGGTTCGTCACCCCTCCACTTT	CASRRQGSSPLHF
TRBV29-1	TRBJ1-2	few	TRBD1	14	TGCAGCGTTGGACCGGGACAGGCGAATTATGGCTACACCTTC	CSVGPGQANYGYTF
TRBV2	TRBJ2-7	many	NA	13	TGTACCAGCAGGGGACACTCGTCCTACGAGCAGTACTTC	CTSRGHSSYEQYF
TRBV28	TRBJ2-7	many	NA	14	TGTGCCAGCACTATATCGAGTCAGGGGCTCGGGCAGTACTTC	CASTISSQGLGQYF
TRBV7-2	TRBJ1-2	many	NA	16	TGTGCCAGCAGCTTAGGGGGGGGGGAGGCCAACTATGGCTACACCTTC	CASSLGGGEANYGYTF
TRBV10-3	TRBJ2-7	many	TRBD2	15	TGTGCCATCAGGGCGGAGACTAGCGGGGGCCACGAGCAGTACTTC	CAIRAETSGGHEQYF
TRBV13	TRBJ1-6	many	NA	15	TGTGCCAGCAGCTTAGAGGCGGGTGTACGCTCACCCCTCCACTTT	CASSLEAGVRSPLHF
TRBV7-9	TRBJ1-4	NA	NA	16	TGTGCCAGCAGCTCGTACATCGGGGGAAATAATGAAAAACTGTTTTTT	CASSSYIGGNNEKLFF
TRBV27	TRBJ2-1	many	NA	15	TGTGCCAGCAGTTTTTTAGGGGTGTCCTACAATGAGCAGTTCTTC	CASSFLGVSYNEQFF
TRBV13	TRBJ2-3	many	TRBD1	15	TGTGCCAGCACCGCCGACAGGGGCTGCACAGATACGCAGTATTTT	CASTADRGCTDTQYF
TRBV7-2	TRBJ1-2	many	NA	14	TGTGCCAGCAGCTTAGGACGGGGCTTCCATGGCTACACCTTC	CASSLGRGFHGYTF
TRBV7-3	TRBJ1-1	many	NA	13	TGTGCCAGCAGCGTCTCAGGGACCACTGAAGCTTTCTTT	CASSVSGTTEAFF
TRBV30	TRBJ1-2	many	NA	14	TGTGCCTGGAGTCAGGACCGCTGGGGCGCGGGCTACACCTTC	CAWSQDRWGAGYTF
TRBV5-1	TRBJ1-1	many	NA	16	TGCGCCAGCAGCTTGGAGGCGGGTAACATGAACACTGAAGCTTTCTTT	CASSLEAGNMNTEAFF
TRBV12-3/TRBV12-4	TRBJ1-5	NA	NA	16	TGTGCCAGCAGTTTCGACCTAGCCGGGGGCAATCAGCCCCAGCATTTT	CASSFDLAGGNQPQHF
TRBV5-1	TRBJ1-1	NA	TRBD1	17	TGCGCCAGCAGCATAGGGACAGGGAACTCGGTAGGCACTGAAGCTTTCTTT	CASSIGTGNSVGTEAFF
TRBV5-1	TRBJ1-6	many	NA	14	TGCGCCAGCAGCCCTGTGACAGAAGATTCACCCCTCCACTTT	CASSPVTEDSPLHF
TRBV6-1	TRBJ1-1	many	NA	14	TGTGCCAGCAGCCCCCCAGGGAGGGTCACTGAAGCTTTCTTT	CASSPPGRVTEAFF
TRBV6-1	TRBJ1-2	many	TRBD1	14	TGTGCCAGCAGTCCACCGGGACAGAGCTATGGCTACACCTTC	CASSPPGQSYGYTF
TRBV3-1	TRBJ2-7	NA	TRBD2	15	TGTGCCAGCAGCCTGCGACTAGCGGGATACTACGAGCAGTACTTC	CASSLRLAGYYEQYF
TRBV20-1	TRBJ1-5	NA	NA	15	TGCAGTGCTAGAGCGAGACATGGGGGCAATCAGCCCCAGCATTTT	CSARARHGGNQPQHF
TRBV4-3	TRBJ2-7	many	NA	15	TGCGCCAGCAGCCAAGGTGCTACAGCCTCCTACGAGCAGTACTTC	CASSQGATASYEQYF